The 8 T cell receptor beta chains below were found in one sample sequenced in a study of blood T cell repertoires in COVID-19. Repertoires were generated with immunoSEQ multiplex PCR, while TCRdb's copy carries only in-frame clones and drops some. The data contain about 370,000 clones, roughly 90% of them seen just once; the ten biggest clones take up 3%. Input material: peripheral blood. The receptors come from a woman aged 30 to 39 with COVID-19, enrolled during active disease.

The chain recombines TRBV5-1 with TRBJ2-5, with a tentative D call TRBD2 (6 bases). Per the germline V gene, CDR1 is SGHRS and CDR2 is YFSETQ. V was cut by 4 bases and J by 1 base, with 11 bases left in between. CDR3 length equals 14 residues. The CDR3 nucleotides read TGCGCCAGCAGCCGCGGACTACTCCAAGAGACCCAGTACTTC. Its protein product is CASSRGLLQETQYF. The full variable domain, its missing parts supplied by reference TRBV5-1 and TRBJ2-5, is KAGVTQTPRYLIKTRGQQVTLSCSPISGHRSVSWYQQTPGQGLQFLFEYFSETQRNKGNFPGRFSGRQFSNSRSEMNVSTLELGDSALYLCASSRGLLQETQYFGPGTRLLVL.

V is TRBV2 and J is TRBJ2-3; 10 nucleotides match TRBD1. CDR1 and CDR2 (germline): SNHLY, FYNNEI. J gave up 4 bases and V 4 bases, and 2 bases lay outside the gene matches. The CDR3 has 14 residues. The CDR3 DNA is TGTGCCAGCAGTGGGACAGGGGGGGCAGATACGCAGTATTTT. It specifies CASSGTGGADTQYF. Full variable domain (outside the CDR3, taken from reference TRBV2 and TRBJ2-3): EPEVTQTPSHQVTQMGQEVILRCVPISNHLYFYWYRQILGQKVEFLVSFYNNEISEKSEIFDDQFSVERPDGSNFTLKIRSTKLEDSAMYFCASSGTGGADTQYFGPGTRLTVL.

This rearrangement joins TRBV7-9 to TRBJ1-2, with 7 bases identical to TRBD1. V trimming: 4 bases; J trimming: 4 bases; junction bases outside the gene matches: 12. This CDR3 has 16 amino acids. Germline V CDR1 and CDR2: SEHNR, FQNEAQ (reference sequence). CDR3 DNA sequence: TGTGCCAGCAGCTCGATCCAGACAGGGACCTTCTATGGCTACACCTTC. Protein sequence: CASSSIQTGTFYGYTF.

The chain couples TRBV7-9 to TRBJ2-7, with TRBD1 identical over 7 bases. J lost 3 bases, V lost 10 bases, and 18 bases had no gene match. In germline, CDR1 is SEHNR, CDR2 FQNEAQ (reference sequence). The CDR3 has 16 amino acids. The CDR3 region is CATTINTGTDLYEQYF. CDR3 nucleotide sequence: TGTGCCACCACCATTAATACCGGGACAGACCTCTACGAGCAGTACTTC.

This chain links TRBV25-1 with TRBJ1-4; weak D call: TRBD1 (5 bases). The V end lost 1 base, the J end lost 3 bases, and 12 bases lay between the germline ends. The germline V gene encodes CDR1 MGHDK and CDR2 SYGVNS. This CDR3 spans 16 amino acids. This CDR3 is CASSELGRVANEKLFF. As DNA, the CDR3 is TGTGCCAGCAGTGAATTGGGCAGGGTCGCTAATGAAAAACTGTTTTTT.

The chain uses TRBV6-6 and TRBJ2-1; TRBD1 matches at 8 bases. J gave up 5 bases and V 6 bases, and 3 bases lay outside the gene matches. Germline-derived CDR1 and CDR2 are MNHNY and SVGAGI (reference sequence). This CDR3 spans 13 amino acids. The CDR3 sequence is CASSPDRDNEQFF. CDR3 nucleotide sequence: TGTGCCAGCAGCCCGGACAGGGACAATGAGCAGTTCTTC.

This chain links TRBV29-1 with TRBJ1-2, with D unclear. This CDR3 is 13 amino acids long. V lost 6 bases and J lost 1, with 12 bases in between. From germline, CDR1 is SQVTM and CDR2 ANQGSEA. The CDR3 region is CSVEREFNYGYTF. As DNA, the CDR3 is TGCAGCGTCGAGAGGGAATTTAACTATGGCTACACCTTC.

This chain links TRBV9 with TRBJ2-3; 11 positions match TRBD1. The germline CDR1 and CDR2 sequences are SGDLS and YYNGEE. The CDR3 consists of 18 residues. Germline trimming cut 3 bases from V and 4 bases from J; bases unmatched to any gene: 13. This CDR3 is CASSAPLSGDRGADTQYF. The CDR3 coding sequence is TGTGCCAGCAGCGCCCCCCTTTCGGGGGACAGGGGGGCAGATACGCAGTATTTT.